One and the same sample provided the 15 T cell receptor beta chains below, sequenced in a study of blood T cell repertoires in COVID-19. Profiled with immunoSEQ multiplex PCR; TCRdb holds only in-frame clones, not every one. Among around 250,000 clones listed, more than 70% were seen once. Source material: peripheral blood. The receptors stem from a woman older than 75 with COVID-19, enrolled during active disease.

There are a few counts of this clone. The CDR3 loop reads CASSPRVVSSSYEQYF. CDR3 sequence (DNA): TGTGCCAGCAGTCCGAGGGTCGTATCAAGCTCCTACGAGCAGTACTTC. V and J are TRBV28 and TRBJ2-7; D perhaps matches TRBD2 (5 bases). CDR1 is MDHEN and CDR2 is SYDVKM in the germline V gene. Between the trimmed V and J ends, which lost 5 bases and 0 bases, there was a span of 17 bases. The CDR3 has 16 amino acids.

The chain carries TRBV24-1 and TRBJ1-1; D uncertain. There are 16 residues in the CDR3. V lost 6 bases and J 1 base, leaving 17 bases between the germline ends. Germline V CDR1 and CDR2: KGHDR, SFDVKD. In nucleotides, the CDR3 is TGTGCCACCAGTCCCTCACCGGGTCTCGGGAACACTGAAGCTTTCTTT. Translating it yields CATSPSPGLGNTEAFF.

The rearrangement links TRBV30 to TRBJ1-4; perhaps TRBD1 as D (5 bases). Trimming shortened V by 2 bases and J by 8 bases, and 12 bases separated the two germline ends. The germline CDR1 and CDR2 sequences are GTSNPN and SVGIG (reference sequence). The CDR3 contains 13 residues. As DNA, the CDR3 is TGTGCCTGGAGTCGGAGGGGAGGAGAAAAACTGTTTTTT. Amino acids: CAWSRRGGEKLFF.

The J gene is TRBJ2-3, the V gene TRBV4-1, with 8 bases lining up with TRBD2. Germline trimming cut 6 bases from V and 4 bases from J; bases unmatched to any gene: 6. The CDR3 has 14 amino acids. Germline-derived CDR1 and CDR2 are MGHRA and YSYEKL. DNA for the CDR3: TGCGCCAGCAGTCCGGGGGGGCCCCCAGATACGCAGTATTTT. Protein product: CASSPGGPPDTQYF.

The chain uses TRBV18 and TRBJ1-6; D uncertain. From germline, CDR1 is KGHSH and CDR2 LQKENI. The length of the CDR3 is 15 residues. Trimming removed 5 bases at V and 0 bases at J, with 8 bases between. The CDR3 coding sequence is TGTGCCAGCTCAAAGGAGAGCTCCTATAATTCACCCCTCCACTTT. The encoded protein is CASSKESSYNSPLHF. Supplemented by reference TRBV18 and TRBJ1-6, the full variable domain reads NAGVMQNPRHLVRRRGQEARLRCSPMKGHSHVYWYRQLPEEGLKFMVYLQKENIIDESGMPKERFSAEFPKEGPSILRIQQVVRGDSAAYFCASSKESSYNSPLHFGNGTRLTVT.

This chain uses TRBV6-1 with TRBJ1-2; a possible D gene is TRBD1 (5 bases). V was trimmed by 3 bases and J by 6 bases, leaving 11 bases between them. In germline, CDR1 is MNHNS, CDR2 SASEGT. The CDR3 is 13 residues long. CDR3 nucleotides: TGTGCCAGCAGTGATTCAGGGAAGGATGGCTACACCTTC. It encodes CASSDSGKDGYTF.

The chain recombines TRBV7-9 with TRBJ2-3; D perhaps matches TRBD1 (5 bases). V lost 8 bases and J 0 bases, leaving 12 bases between the germline ends. The CDR3 sequence is 14 residues long. The germline gives CDR1 SEHNR, CDR2 FQNEAQ (reference sequence). DNA of the CDR3: TGTGCCAGCGCCCCCAGGGCGAGCACAGATACGCAGTATTTT. It encodes CASAPRASTDTQYF.

The rearrangement uses TRBV11-2 and TRBJ1-2, with D perhaps matching TRBD1 (5 bases). Trimming took off 3 bases at V and 7 bases at J, with 12 bases between the two ends. CDR1 is SGHAT, CDR2 FQNNGV, per germline. This CDR3 is 13 amino acids long. Here the CDR3 DNA reads TGTGCCAGCAGCTTTAGGCAGGGTGTTGGCTACACCTTC. As protein: CASSFRQGVGYTF. Looking up the rest from reference TRBV11-2 and TRBJ1-2 gives the full variable domain: EAGVAQSPRYKIIEKRQSVAFWCNPISGHATLYWYQQILGQGPKLLIQFQNNGVVDDSQLPKDRFSAERLKGVDSTLKIQPAKLEDSAVYLCASSFRQGVGYTFGSGTRLTVV.

The rearrangement joins TRBV5-4 to TRBJ2-3, with 10 bases that match TRBD2. V was clipped by 0 bases and J by 0 bases; unmatched bases: 1. The CDR3 consists of 16 residues. CDR1 is SGHNT, CDR2 YYREEE, per germline (reference sequence). The CDR3 DNA reads as TGTGCCAGCAGCTTGGGGGGACTAGCGAGCACAGATACGCAGTATTTT. Translated: CASSLGGLASTDTQYF. The variable domain in full, with the rest retrieved from reference TRBV5-4 and TRBJ2-3, is ETGVTQSPTHLIKTRGQQVTLRCSSQSGHNTVSWYQQALGQGPQFIFQYYREEENGRGNFPPRFSGLQFPNYSSELNVNALELDDSALYLCASSLGGLASTDTQYFGPGTRLTVL.

The chain carries TRBV30 and TRBJ1-4, with unresolved D. CDR3 length: 16 residues. Germline V gives CDR1 GTSNPN, CDR2 SVGIG (reference sequence). V lost 0 bases and J lost 0, with 11 bases in between. The CDR3 sequence is CAWSVRKTATNEKLFF. The CDR3 nucleotides are TGTGCCTGGAGTGTCAGGAAAACTGCAACTAATGAAAAACTGTTTTTT.

The chain combines TRBV19 with TRBJ1-2; D is perhaps TRBD1 (5 bases). Per germline, CDR1 LNHDA and CDR2 SQIVND (reference sequence). The CDR3 length is 12 residues. V was pared by 4 bases and J by 7 bases, with 10 bases between. This chain's CDR3 is CASSNTGTGYTF. For the CDR3, the DNA is TGTGCCAGTAGTAATACAGGCACTGGCTACACCTTC.

J is TRBJ2-1 and V is TRBV7-8; 9 nucleotides line up with TRBD1. The CDR3 has 12 amino acids. Losses at the gene ends were 5 bases for V and 15 bases for J; bases not matched to a gene: 8. Looked up from germline, CDR1 is SGHVS and CDR2 is FQNEAQ. The CDR3 reads CASSRGTGLSFF. The DNA for the CDR3 is TGTGCCAGCAGCCGCGGGACAGGGTTGTCGTTCTTC.

This clone is a singleton in its sample. The sample carries other DNA sequences with the same CDR3. This chain links TRBV10-3 with TRBJ1-5; possible D gene TRBD1, 5 bases. Germline lookup yields CDR1 ENHRY and CDR2 SYGVKD. CDR3 size: 12 residues. The V end was cut by 0 bases, the J end by 9 bases, with 6 bases between. CDR3 DNA sequence: TGTGCCATCAGTGAGTCGGGGCGGCCCCAGCATTTT. It translates to CAISESGRPQHF.

The V and J genes are TRBV7-3 and TRBJ2-3, with 7 bases lining up with TRBD2. V was clipped by 2 bases and J by 1 base; unmatched bases: 12. Germline values: CDR1 SGHTA, CDR2 FQGTGA. The CDR3 extends over 18 amino acids. In DNA, the CDR3 is TGTGCCAGCAGCTTAGATCCCGGGGGGACCCGGGGCACAGATACGCAGTATTTT. Translated: CASSLDPGGTRGTDTQYF.

This clone came up once. V gene TRBV7-2 combines with J gene TRBJ2-2; weak D call: TRBD2 (5 bases). There are 15 residues in the CDR3. Germline V gene data show CDR1 as SGHTA and CDR2 as FQGNSA. V lost 3 bases, J lost 2 bases, and 10 bases lay in between. The CDR3: CASSFVGLNTGELFF. DNA of the CDR3: TGTGCCAGCAGCTTTGTCGGACTTAACACCGGGGAGCTGTTTTTT. The whole variable domain, remainder taken from reference TRBV7-2 and TRBJ2-2, is GAGVSQSPSNKVTEKGKDVELRCDPISGHTALYWYRQSLGQGLEFLIYFQGNSAPDKSGLPSDRFSAERTGGSVSTLTIQRTQQEDSAVYLCASSFVGLNTGELFFGEGSRLTVL.